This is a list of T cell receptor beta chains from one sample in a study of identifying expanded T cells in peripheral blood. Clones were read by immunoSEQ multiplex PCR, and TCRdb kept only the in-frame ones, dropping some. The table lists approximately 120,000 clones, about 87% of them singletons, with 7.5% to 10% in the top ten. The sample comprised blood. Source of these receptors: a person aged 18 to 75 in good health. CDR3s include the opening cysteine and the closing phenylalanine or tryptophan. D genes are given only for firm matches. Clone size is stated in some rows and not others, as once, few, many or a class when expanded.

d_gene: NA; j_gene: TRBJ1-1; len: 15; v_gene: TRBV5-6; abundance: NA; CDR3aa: CASSLSGAPRVEAFF; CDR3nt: TGTGCCAGCAGCTTGTCAGGGGCCCCGCGGGTTGAAGCTTTCTTT
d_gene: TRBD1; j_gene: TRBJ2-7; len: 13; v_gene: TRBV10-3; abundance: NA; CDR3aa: CAMAGTGFDEQYF; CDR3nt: TGTGCCATGGCCGGGACAGGGTTCGACGAGCAGTACTTC
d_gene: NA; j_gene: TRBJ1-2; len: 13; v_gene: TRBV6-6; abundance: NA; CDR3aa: CASSSGANYGYTF; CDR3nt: TGTGCCAGCAGTTCGGGGGCCAACTATGGCTACACCTTC
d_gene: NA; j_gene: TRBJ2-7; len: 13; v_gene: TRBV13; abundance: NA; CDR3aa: CASSSTGRNEQYF; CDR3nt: TGTGCCAGCAGCTCGACAGGACGTAACGAGCAGTACTTC
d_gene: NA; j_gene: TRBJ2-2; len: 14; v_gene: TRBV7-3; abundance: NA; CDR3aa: CASSLSQNTGELFF; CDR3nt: TGTGCCAGCAGCTTATCACAGAACACCGGGGAGCTGTTTTTT
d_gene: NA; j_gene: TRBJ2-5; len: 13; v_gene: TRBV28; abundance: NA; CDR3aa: CAIKPNRQETQYF; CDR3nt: TGTGCCATCAAACCTAACAGGCAAGAGACCCAGTACTTC
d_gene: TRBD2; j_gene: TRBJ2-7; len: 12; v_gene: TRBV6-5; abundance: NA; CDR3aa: CASSETSGRQYF; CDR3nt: TGTGCCAGCAGTGAAACTAGCGGCAGACAGTACTTC
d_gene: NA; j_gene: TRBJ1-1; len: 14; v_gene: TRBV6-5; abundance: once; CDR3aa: CASSPRGEGTEAFF; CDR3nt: TGTGCCAGCAGCCCTCGCGGGGAGGGCACTGAAGCTTTCTTT
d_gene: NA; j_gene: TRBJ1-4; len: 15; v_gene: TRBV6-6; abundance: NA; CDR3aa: CASSYSGDTYEKLFF; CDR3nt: TGTGCCAGCAGTTACTCGGGAGACACCTATGAAAAACTGTTTTTT
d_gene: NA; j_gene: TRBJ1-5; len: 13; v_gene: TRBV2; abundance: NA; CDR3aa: CASSRKVEGPQHF; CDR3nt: TGTGCCAGCAGTCGAAAAGTGGAGGGGCCCCAGCATTTT
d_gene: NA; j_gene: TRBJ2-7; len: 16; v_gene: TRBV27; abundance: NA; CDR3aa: CASSLGVRVGAYEQYF; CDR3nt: TGTGCCAGCAGTTTAGGGGTCAGGGTGGGCGCCTACGAGCAGTACTTC
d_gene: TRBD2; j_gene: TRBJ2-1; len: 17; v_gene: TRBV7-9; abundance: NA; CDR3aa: CASSFASGSPGGGEQFF; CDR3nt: TGTGCCAGCAGCTTTGCTAGCGGGAGTCCGGGCGGTGGTGAGCAGTTCTTC
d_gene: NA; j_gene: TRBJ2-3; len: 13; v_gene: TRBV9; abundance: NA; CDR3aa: CASSVVFGDTQYF; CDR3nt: TGTGCCAGCAGCGTGGTCTTCGGGGATACGCAGTATTTT
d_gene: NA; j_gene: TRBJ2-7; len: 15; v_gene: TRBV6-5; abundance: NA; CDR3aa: CASSYSMTSSYEQYF; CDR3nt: TGTGCCAGCAGTTACTCGATGACTAGCTCCTACGAGCAGTACTTC
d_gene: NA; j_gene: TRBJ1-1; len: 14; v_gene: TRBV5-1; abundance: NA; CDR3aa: CASSLSAPNTEAFF; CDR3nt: TGCGCCAGCAGCTTGTCGGCACCGAACACTGAAGCTTTCTTT
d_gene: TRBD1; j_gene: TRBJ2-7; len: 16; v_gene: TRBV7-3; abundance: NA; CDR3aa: CASSPGDRGLRGEQYF; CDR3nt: TGTGCCAGCAGCCCGGGGGACAGGGGTCTCCGTGGGGAGCAGTACTTC
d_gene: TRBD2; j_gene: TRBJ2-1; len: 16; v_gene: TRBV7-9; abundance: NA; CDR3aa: CASSLALGRAPNEQFF; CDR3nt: TGTGCCAGCAGCTTAGCCCTGGGGAGGGCCCCTAATGAGCAGTTCTTC
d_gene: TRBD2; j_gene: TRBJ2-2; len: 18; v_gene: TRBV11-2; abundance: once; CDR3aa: CASSLGGLAGRNTGELFF; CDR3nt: TGTGCCAGCAGCTTAGGAGGACTAGCGGGGCGGAACACCGGGGAGCTGTTTTTT
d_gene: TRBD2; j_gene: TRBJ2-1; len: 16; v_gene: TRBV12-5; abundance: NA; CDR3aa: CASGLWGGGTYNEQFF; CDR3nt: TGTGCTAGTGGTTTGTGGGGCGGGGGAACCTACAATGAGCAGTTCTTC
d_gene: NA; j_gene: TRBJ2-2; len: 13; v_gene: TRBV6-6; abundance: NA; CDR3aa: CAILGLNTGELFF; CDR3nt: TGTGCCATCTTGGGCCTCAACACCGGGGAGCTGTTTTTT
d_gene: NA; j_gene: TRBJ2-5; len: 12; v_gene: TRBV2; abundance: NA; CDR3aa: CASSRNQETQYF; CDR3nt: TGTGCCAGCAGCCGGAACCAAGAGACCCAGTACTTC
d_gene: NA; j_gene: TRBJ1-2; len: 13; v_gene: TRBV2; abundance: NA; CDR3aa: CASSEAGMGGYTF; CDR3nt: TGTGCCAGCAGTGAAGCAGGGATGGGGGGCTACACCTTC